These T cell receptor beta chains were read from a single sample in a study of T-cell memory formation after mild COVID-19. TCRdb reanalysed the 5' RACE reads using MiXCR and keeps one entry per CDR3 protein. The sample has about 33,000 distinct CDR3 sequences; around 21% are singletons. Specimen: PBMCs or a T cell subset sorted from them (not recorded which). These receptors originate from an adult who had mild COVID-19 (a few samples of this study predate the infection). Cell type and time point are not known. CDR3s include the opening cysteine and the closing phenylalanine or tryptophan. A D gene is named only where the DNA matches it firmly. Some rows have no size entry. The others give once, few or many, or a class for an expanded clone.

j_call cdr3_length d_call v_call clone_size cdr3_aa cdr3_nt
TRBJ1-5 15 . TRBV27 . CASSLEGRGGQPQHF TGTGCCAGCAGTTTAGAGGGCAGGGGTGGACAGCCCCAGCATTTT
TRBJ2-7 12 . TRBV2 . CASSDPAGEQYF TGTGCCAGCAGTGATCCCGCCGGCGAGCAGTACTTC
TRBJ1-1 16 TRBD1 TRBV5-4 many CASSQDRGTWDTEAFF TGTGCCAGCAGCCAGGACAGGGGGACGTGGGACACTGAAGCTTTCTTT
TRBJ1-1 10 . TRBV29-1 . CSVEDRRPFF TGCAGCGTTGAAGATCGGCGCCCTTTCTTT
TRBJ2-7 19 TRBD2 TRBV5-1 many CASSLGGRGRDPTSYEQYF TGCGCCAGCAGCCTAGGGGGGCGCGGGAGGGACCCGACCTCCTACGAGCAGTACTTC
TRBJ2-1 15 . TRBV12-3/TRBV12-4 . CASSLAWGSDNEQFF TGTGCCAGCAGCCTCGCGTGGGGGTCGGACAATGAGCAGTTCTTC
TRBJ1-1 18 TRBD1 TRBV6-1 many CASSDETGRPLRNTEAFF TGTGCCAGCAGTGACGAGACAGGGAGGCCCTTGAGGAACACTGAAGCTTTCTTT
TRBJ1-1 14 . TRBV7-6 . CASREGRGNTEAFF TGTGCCAGCAGGGAAGGGAGGGGGAACACTGAAGCTTTCTTT
TRBJ1-1 15 TRBD1 TRBV12-3/TRBV12-4 many CASRSLQGANTEAFF TGTGCCAGCAGATCCTTACAGGGGGCGAACACTGAAGCTTTCTTT
TRBJ1-1 15 . TRBV7-8 many CASSFLERRRTEAFF TGTGCCAGCAGCTTCCTCGAGAGAAGGCGCACTGAAGCTTTCTTT
TRBJ2-7 14 TRBD1 TRBV12-3/TRBV12-4 many CASSSSGQGRRQYF TGTGCCAGCAGTTCGAGTGGACAGGGAAGAAGGCAGTACTTC
TRBJ2-7 16 . TRBV12-5 once CASGLALDRHPYEQYF TGTGCTAGTGGTTTGGCCCTGGACCGTCACCCCTACGAGCAGTACTTC
TRBJ2-5 13 . TRBV5-1 many CASSYSIQETQYF TGCGCCAGCAGCTACTCGATCCAAGAGACCCAGTACTTC
TRBJ2-5 15 . TRBV5-1 many CASSPFVADQETQYF TGCGCCAGTTCTCCCTTCGTGGCAGACCAAGAGACCCAGTACTTC
TRBJ2-1 14 TRBD2 TRBV24-1 . CATRPGTSGYEQFF TGTGCCACCAGACCCGGGACTAGCGGGTATGAGCAGTTCTTC
TRBJ2-1 11 . TRBV29-1 medium-sized CSVEEGREQFF TGCAGCGTTGAAGAAGGGCGGGAGCAGTTCTTC